This TCR beta chain was identified in a study of cytomegalovirus exposure and HLA in healthy donors. Sequencing was performed with immunoSEQ multiplex PCR; in TCRdb, only in-frame clones are kept and a portion is missing. The sample has approximately 100,000 clones, 87% seen once. This clone was seen only once. This CDR3 contains 15 residues. Germline CDR1 SGHAT, CDR2 FQNNGV. Trimming stripped 0 bases from V and 0 bases from J, with 6 bases between. Specimen: PBMCs. This chain connects TRBV11-2 to TRBJ1-3; D perhaps matches TRBD1 (5 bases). This TCR came from a man between 18 and 29 years old in good health and CMV-seropositive. The CDR3 sequence is CASSLDRGSGNTIYF. The CDR3 coding sequence is TGTGCCAGCAGCTTAGATAGGGGCTCTGGAAACACCATATATTTT.